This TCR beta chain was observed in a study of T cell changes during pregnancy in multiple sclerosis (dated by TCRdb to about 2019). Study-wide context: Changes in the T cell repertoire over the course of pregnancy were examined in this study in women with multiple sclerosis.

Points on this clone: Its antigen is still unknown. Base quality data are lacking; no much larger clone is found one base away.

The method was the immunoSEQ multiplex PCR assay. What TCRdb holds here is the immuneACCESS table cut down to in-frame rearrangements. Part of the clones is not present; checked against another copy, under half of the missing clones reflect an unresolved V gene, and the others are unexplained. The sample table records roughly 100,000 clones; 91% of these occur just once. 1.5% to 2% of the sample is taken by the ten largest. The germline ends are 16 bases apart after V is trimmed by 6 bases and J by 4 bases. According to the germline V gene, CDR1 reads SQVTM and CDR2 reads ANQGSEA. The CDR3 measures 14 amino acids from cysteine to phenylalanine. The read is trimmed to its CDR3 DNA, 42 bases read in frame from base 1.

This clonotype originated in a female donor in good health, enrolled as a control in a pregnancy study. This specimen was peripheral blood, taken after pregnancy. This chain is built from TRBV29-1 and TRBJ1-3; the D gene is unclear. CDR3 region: CSVVPDIAGNTIYF. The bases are TGCAGCGTCGTTCCAGACATCGCAGGAAACACCATATATTTT.